This TCR beta chain was identified during a study of control samples from healthy donors and cancer patients. TCRdb keeps only in-frame clones here, not all; method: immunoSEQ multiplex PCR. The table records over 10,000 clones, around 94% of them present only once. The CDR3 has 13 residues. Trimming took off 5 bases at V and 7 bases at J, with 14 bases between the two ends. The V gene's germline CDR1 is MNHNY and CDR2 SVGAGI (reference sequence). The rearrangement links TRBV6-6 to TRBJ1-2; D may be TRBD1 (5 bases). Sequenced: PBMCs. The sequence derives from an elderly man with lung cancer. CDR3 protein: CASSTQEGSGYTF. The CDR3 DNA is TGTGCCAGCAGTACACAGGAGGGTTCTGGCTACACCTTC.